This T cell receptor (beta chain) appears in the sequencing data of a study of Graves' ophthalmopathy and Graves' hyperthyroidism. For repertoire sequencing, the TCR beta CDR3 regions were amplified from RNA transcripts. HTBI primers primed a first-round RT-PCR, and a second-round multiplex PCR followed. Using its own MiXCR run on the multiplex PCR reads, TCRdb lists one record per CDR3 protein. The sample includes about 480,000 distinct CDR3 sequences, approximately 15% seen only once; the top ten take roughly 10%. This clonotype was picked up a small number of times. The germline V gene has CDR1 MGHRA and CDR2 YSYEKL. The CDR3 extends over 15 amino acids. V trimming: 4 bases; J trimming: 7 bases; junction bases outside the gene matches: 11.

The genes are TRBV4-1 and TRBJ2-7; 9 bases map to TRBD1. The receptor was derived from a woman in her twenties or thirties with Graves' ophthalmopathy. The sequenced sample consisted of blood. The CDR3 bases are TGCGCCAGCAGCCCGCAGAGGGACAGGGCCCGGGAGCAGTACTTC. Residues: CASSPQRDRAREQYF.